Following are 29 T cell receptor beta chains from one sample sequenced in a study of shared clonotypes between healthy human individuals. Generated by immunoSEQ multiplex PCR, the TCRdb table keeps only in-frame clones and is missing some. This table has some 2.4 million clones, approximately 93% appearing once. The material sequenced was naive CD4+ T cells from PBMCs. As for subset: CD45RA+ positively selected. The receptors shown here come from a man aged 18 to 29 in good health. Some clones in this sample may be carry-over from other donors' samples.

On this clone: The same CDR3 can be traced to other DNA sequences in this sample. J is TRBJ2-1 and V is TRBV5-1, with D hard to call. The CDR3 runs 14 residues. V lost 0 bases and J lost 7, with 11 bases in between. The germline gives CDR1 SGHRS, CDR2 YFSETQ. CDR3 protein: CASSLAGPPNEQFF. For the CDR3, the DNA is TGCGCCAGCAGCTTGGCCGGCCCGCCGAATGAGCAGTTCTTC.

The sample holds one count of this clone. The chain has TRBV6-6 and TRBJ2-7, with 8 bases identical to TRBD2. The germline V gene encodes CDR1 MNHNY and CDR2 SVGAGI (reference sequence). The CDR3 extends over 15 amino acids. With 7 bases clipped from V and 1 base from J, the junction kept 9 bases outside the gene matches. CDR3 DNA: TGTGCCAGCACTCGGGCGGGAGGCCTTTCCTACGAGCAGTACTTC. Residues: CASTRAGGLSYEQYF.

V and J are TRBV5-1 and TRBJ2-7, with D unresolved. The CDR3 has 14 residues. CDR1 is SGHRS, CDR2 YFSETQ, per germline. Trimming took 1 base from V and 2 from J, leaving 10 bases between them. CDR3 sequence (DNA): TGCGCCAGCAGCTTGTTCCCTAGTCCCTACGAGCAGTACTTC. Translation: CASSLFPSPYEQYF. Filled out from reference TRBV5-1 and TRBJ2-7, the complete variable domain reads KAGVTQTPRYLIKTRGQQVTLSCSPISGHRSVSWYQQTPGQGLQFLFEYFSETQRNKGNFPGRFSGRQFSNSRSEMNVSTLELGDSALYLCASSLFPSPYEQYFGPGTRLTVT.

The chain couples TRBV5-1 to TRBJ2-1, with no clear D. In germline, CDR1 is SGHRS, CDR2 YFSETQ. V was clipped by 0 bases and J by 14 bases, with 27 bases between them. The CDR3 extends over 17 amino acids. For the CDR3, the DNA is TGCGCCAGCAGCTTGGTTTCGGCGTCCGCTGGAGTTAACCCGAAGTTCTTC. Translated, it gives CASSLVSASAGVNPKFF.

V gene TRBV7-3 combines with J gene TRBJ2-3; 12 bases are a match to TRBD2. Looked up from germline, CDR1 is SGHTA and CDR2 is FQGTGA. V dropped 2 bases and J dropped 5; count of bases not matched to a gene: 14. The CDR3 has 19 amino acids. Here the CDR3 DNA reads TGTGCCAGCAGCTTAGCCTCGGGGCTAGCGGGAGGGCTGGTAGATACGCAGTATTTT. Its translation is CASSLASGLAGGLVDTQYF. Drawing the rest from reference TRBV7-3 and TRBJ2-3, the complete variable domain is GAGVSQTPSNKVTEKGKYVELRCDPISGHTALYWYRQSLGQGPEFLIYFQGTGAADDSGLPNDRFFAVRPEGSVSTLKIQRTERGDSAVYLCASSLASGLAGGLVDTQYFGPGTRLTVL.

The J gene is TRBJ1-2, the V gene TRBV28; D is ambiguous. The V and J ends lost 5 bases and 1 base respectively, with 8 bases between them. Germline V gene data show CDR1 as MDHEN and CDR2 as SYDVKM. CDR3 length equals 13 residues. The CDR3 DNA sequence: TGTGCCAGCAGTGGAGGAATTAACTATGGCTACACCTTC. Translating gives CASSGGINYGYTF.

The chain carries TRBV28 and TRBJ2-2; a weak D match, TRBD2 (5 bases). CDR1 is MDHEN, CDR2 SYDVKM, per germline. The germline V and J ends were trimmed by 6 bases and 4 bases, with 12 bases remaining between them. There are 14 residues in the CDR3. CDR3 loop: CASSSVGVTGELFF. CDR3 coding DNA: TGTGCCAGCAGCAGCGTCGGGGTCACCGGGGAGCTGTTTTTT.

This clone was counted between two and nine times. V usage is TRBV6-6 and J usage is TRBJ1-2; the D gene is possibly TRBD1 (6 bases). The germline gives CDR1 MNHNY, CDR2 SVGAGI (reference sequence). The germline V and J ends were trimmed by 10 bases and 2 bases, with 17 bases remaining between them. The CDR3 has 14 residues. CDR3: CATPARGLNYGYTF. The DNA for the CDR3 is TGTGCCACTCCTGCCAGGGGTCTGAACTATGGCTACACCTTC.

The chain carries TRBV7-9 and TRBJ2-1; 11 bases agree with TRBD2. Germline V gene lookup returns CDR1 SEHNR and CDR2 FQNEAQ (reference sequence). The CDR3 loop spans 16 amino acids. With 9 bases clipped from V and 7 bases from J, the junction kept 14 bases outside the gene matches. CDR3 amino acids: CASSPYSGRAVNEQFF. The DNA for the CDR3 is TGTGCCAGTTCACCTTATAGCGGGAGGGCCGTGAATGAGCAGTTCTTC.

The CDR3 DNA is TGTGCCAGCAGCTCCGGGGAGGCTGGGGAAAAACTGTTTTTT. It encodes CASSSGEAGEKLFF. The chain combines TRBV7-9 with TRBJ1-4; no definite D call. V was clipped by 4 bases and J by 8 bases, with 14 bases between them. The CDR3 loop spans 14 amino acids. Germline values: CDR1 SEHNR, CDR2 FQNEAQ (reference sequence).

This chain connects TRBV28 to TRBJ2-5, with a possible D match to TRBD1 (5 bases). Deletions cut 5 bases from V and 2 bases from J, with 21 bases between. Germline V lookup: CDR1 MDHEN, CDR2 SYDVKM. This CDR3 has 17 amino acids. The CDR3 coding sequence is TGTGCCAGCAGTGGGAACCTGGGGCGCCCCGGGCAAGAGACCCAGTACTTC. Its translation: CASSGNLGRPGQETQYF.

The chain combines TRBV5-6 with TRBJ2-3; D is uncertain. V gave up 6 bases and J gave up 3 bases, with 11 bases separating them. This CDR3 is 13 amino acids long. From germline, CDR1 is SGHDT and CDR2 YYEEEE. The CDR3 is CASTILWTDTQYF. The CDR3 DNA reads TGTGCCAGCACCATCCTGTGGACAGATACGCAGTATTTT.

This sequence joins TRBV28 and TRBJ1-2, with 9 bases fitting TRBD1. Germline-derived CDR1 and CDR2 are MDHEN and SYDVKM. The CDR3 is 15 amino acids. V trimming: 7 bases; J trimming: 3 bases; junction bases outside the gene matches: 9. The CDR3, as DNA: TGTGCCAGCAAACTCCGGGACAGGGCGGACTATGGCTACACCTTC. Protein: CASKLRDRADYGYTF.

The CDR3 sequence: CASSLPRDSTTDTQYF. CDR3 DNA sequence: TGCGCCAGCAGCCTCCCCCGGGACAGCACCACAGATACGCAGTATTTT. The chain employs TRBV5-1 and TRBJ2-3, with TRBD1 identical over 7 bases. V lost 4 bases, J lost 2 bases, and 10 bases stayed unmatched. CDR3 length: 16 amino acids. Germline values: CDR1 SGHRS, CDR2 YFSETQ.

This chain links TRBV7-9 with TRBJ2-2; D is perhaps TRBD1 (5 bases). Germline V CDR1 and CDR2: SEHNR, FQNEAQ (reference sequence). The CDR3 consists of 14 residues. V lost 1 base to trimming and J lost 9 bases, with 12 bases between them. The CDR3 DNA follows: TGTGCCAGCAGCTTAGGGGGCTCTTGGAGGGAGCTGTTTTTT. The encoded protein is CASSLGGSWRELFF.

The rearrangement joins TRBV18 to TRBJ2-7; D might be TRBD1 or TRBD2, each matching 6 bases. The CDR3 is 14 residues long. Germline CDR1 KGHSH, CDR2 LQKENI. V was trimmed by 0 bases and J by 5 bases, leaving 11 bases between them. CDR3 loop: CASSPPSGANEQYF. The DNA of the CDR3 is TGTGCCAGCTCACCACCGTCGGGGGCGAACGAGCAGTACTTC.

The sample holds one count of this clone. The chain carries TRBV15 and TRBJ2-2; 7 nucleotides match TRBD1. CDR3 length equals 16 residues. V lost 1 base and J lost 4; bases outside the gene matches: 6. Germline-derived CDR1 and CDR2 are LNHNV and YYDKDF (reference sequence). DNA for the CDR3: TGTGCCACCAGCAGAGGACAGGGTTCGAGCACCGGGGAGCTGTTTTTT. The encoded protein is CATSRGQGSSTGELFF.

On this clone itself: The sample contains more than one DNA sequence encoding this CDR3. V gene TRBV9 combines with J gene TRBJ2-3; possible D gene TRBD2, 5 bases. Trimming left V 0 bases short and J 5 bases short, with 7 bases between. The CDR3 contains 13 residues. Germline CDR1 SGDLS, CDR2 YYNGEE. CDR3 sequence: CASSVGGLDTQYF. In nucleotides, the CDR3 is TGTGCCAGCAGCGTAGGAGGGCTAGATACGCAGTATTTT.

This sequence joins TRBV11-2 and TRBJ1-4; D is possibly TRBD1 (6 bases). CDR1 is SGHAT and CDR2 is FQNNGV in the germline V gene. This CDR3 has 14 amino acids. Between the trimmed V and J ends, which lost 7 bases and 7 bases, there was a span of 16 bases. DNA of the CDR3: TGTGCCAGCACCACGACGAACAGGGCTGAAAAACTGTTTTTT. Protein: CASTTTNRAEKLFF.

The chain links TRBV4-1 to TRBJ2-1; D assignment may be TRBD1 or TRBD2 (7 bases each). The V end was cut by 4 bases, the J end by 10 bases, with 20 bases between. From germline, CDR1 is MGHRA and CDR2 YSYEKL. The CDR3 has 15 residues. This CDR3 reads CASSPRGTKDREQFF. The CDR3, as DNA: TGCGCCAGCAGCCCCCGTGGGACTAAGGACAGGGAGCAGTTCTTC.

V is TRBV28 and J is TRBJ1-3; D gene uncertain. The CDR3 runs to 14 residues. V lost 2 bases and J lost 4, with 9 bases in between. Germline loops: CDR1 MDHEN, CDR2 SYDVKM. CDR3 DNA sequence: TGTGCCAGCAGTTTACTGGGGAACGGAAACACCATATATTTT. It encodes CASSLLGNGNTIYF.

V gene TRBV7-9 combines with J gene TRBJ2-7; TRBD2 matches at 8 bases. Germline-derived CDR1 and CDR2 are SEHNR and FQNEAQ (reference sequence). V lost 1 base to trimming and J lost 5 bases; unmatched junction nucleotides: 4. The CDR3 spans 14 residues. CDR3 sequence reads: CASSLVGLAHEQYF. DNA of the CDR3: TGTGCCAGCAGCTTAGTTGGACTAGCCCACGAGCAGTACTTC.

This rearrangement joins TRBV5-1 to TRBJ2-7; 10 bases are shared with TRBD2. The germline V gene has CDR1 SGHRS and CDR2 YFSETQ. V trimming: 4 bases; J trimming: 3 bases; junction bases outside the gene matches: 13. The CDR3 is made up of 17 amino acids. CDR3 loop: CASSNRWEQREGYEQYF. The CDR3 coding sequence is TGCGCCAGCAGCAATAGATGGGAGCAGCGGGAGGGCTACGAGCAGTACTTC.

The chain carries TRBV28 and TRBJ2-7; unclear D gene. V was pared by 7 bases and J by 1 base, with 14 bases between. CDR1 and CDR2 (germline): MDHEN, SYDVKM. The CDR3 runs to 14 residues. The CDR3 reads CASTFLGTSYEQYF. CDR3 sequence (DNA): TGTGCCAGCACCTTTTTGGGAACATCCTACGAGCAGTACTTC. Based on the CDR3 plus reference TRBV28 and TRBJ2-7, the full variable domain is DVKVTQSSRYLVKRTGEKVFLECVQDMDHENMFWYRQDPGLGLRLIYFSYDVKMKEKGDIPEGYSVSREKKERFSLILESASTNQTSMYLCASTFLGTSYEQYFGPGTRLTVT.

V usage is TRBV7-2 and J usage is TRBJ2-7; D gene uncertain. V lost 1 base to trimming and J lost 1 base, with 8 bases between them. The CDR3 length is 14 residues. Germline assignment: CDR1 SGHTA and CDR2 FQGNSA. The CDR3 DNA reads TGTGCCAGCAGCTTAGAGGGTCGTTCCTACGAGCAGTACTTC. Translating it yields CASSLEGRSYEQYF.

The chain employs TRBV7-2 and TRBJ1-5; D gene uncertain. In germline, CDR1 is SGHTA, CDR2 FQGNSA. V lost 0 bases to trimming and J lost 7 bases, with 13 bases between them. This CDR3 comprises 15 residues. The CDR3: CASSLARGIDQPQHF. DNA for the CDR3: TGTGCCAGCAGCTTAGCACGAGGGATTGACCAGCCCCAGCATTTT.

The CDR3 protein is CASSPGSLTGEQFF. In DNA form, the CDR3 reads TGCGCCAGCAGCCCCGGGAGTTTGACGGGTGAGCAGTTCTTC. The chain joins TRBV5-1 to TRBJ2-1; tentative D call: TRBD2 (6 bases). The germline V and J ends were trimmed by 4 bases and 9 bases, with 17 bases remaining between them. Germline CDR1 is SGHRS and CDR2 is YFSETQ. The CDR3 covers 14 residues. Using reference TRBV5-1 and TRBJ2-1 for the parts outside the CDR3, the full variable domain is KAGVTQTPRYLIKTRGQQVTLSCSPISGHRSVSWYQQTPGQGLQFLFEYFSETQRNKGNFPGRFSGRQFSNSRSEMNVSTLELGDSALYLCASSPGSLTGEQFFGPGTRLTVL.

This clone was seen only once. The chain is built from TRBV28 and TRBJ1-1; D gene uncertain. The CDR3 has 12 residues. Germline V gene sequence: CDR1 MDHEN, CDR2 SYDVKM. Trimming stripped 4 bases from V and 6 bases from J, with 9 bases between. The CDR3 is CASSYALPEAFF. DNA for the CDR3: TGTGCCAGCAGTTACGCACTCCCTGAAGCTTTCTTT. Looking up the rest from reference TRBV28 and TRBJ1-1 gives the full variable domain: DVKVTQSSRYLVKRTGEKVFLECVQDMDHENMFWYRQDPGLGLRLIYFSYDVKMKEKGDIPEGYSVSREKKERFSLILESASTNQTSMYLCASSYALPEAFFGQGTRLTVV.

The chain carries TRBV6-1 and TRBJ2-7; D unresolved. Trimming removed 7 bases at V and 4 bases at J, with 17 bases between. CDR1 and CDR2 from the germline V gene are MNHNS and SASEGT. The CDR3 extends over 14 amino acids. The CDR3 reads CASNLQRTLYEQYF. CDR3 DNA sequence: TGTGCCAGCAATTTACAGCGTACGTTATACGAGCAGTACTTC.